Sequencing of this TCR beta chain was carried out in a study of long-term antiretroviral therapy in people with HIV (dated by TCRdb to the early 2020s). For the wider study: The earliest samples were collected approximately a decade before the 2015 WHO recommendation for immediate ART, a period when ART was typically delayed until CD4 counts fell. A total of about 200 cryopreserved PBMC samples were contributed to the cohort by 30 adults with confirmed HIV infection, with samples collected serially over a mean of approximately six years (range 1-12). No cross-contamination during QIAcube processing turned up in test extractions that ran a monoclonal T-cell line alongside approximately 35 polyclonal samples. A retrospective serial study tested whether ART initiation and durable HIV suppression were associated with changes in peripheral blood TRB repertoire composition and diversity. Of the 30 or so participants with HIV, more than 10 were female.

Findings and caveats that apply to the study as a whole: The samples span the years 2004 to 2017, and the ART regimens used may be less effective than current regimens. Limited PBMC availability meant only the TCR beta chain was sequenced, without alpha chain pairing. Narrower CDR3 length ranges were observed in HIV repertoires than in controls, and an antigen-experienced repertoire with only a slight naive shift after ART was suggested by the network structure. Because pre-ART samples had limited cell numbers, profiling was done on unsorted PBMC rather than on sorted CD4+ and CD8+ T cells. Expanded TRB clones identified before ART initiation dominated the repertoire across all time points, though the dominance fluctuated and decreased in many PLHIV after ART. Inferences about post-ART repertoire changes are limited because no data were available on ART adherence, viral resistance or therapy changes. A significant increase in TRB diversity was found to be associated with ART initiation, although TRB diversity was observed to remain significantly below that of transplant donor controls even after long-term ART.

The immunoSEQ hsTCRB v3.0 assay was used at survey level resolution to sequence the TRB variable region. A depth of roughly 35,000-55,000 T-cell genomes per sample was targeted for TRB sequencing. An Illumina MiSeq with a v3 150-cycle kit was used to sequence the pooled TRB libraries. For the original study's pipeline: Repertoire analysis was run in R within a reproducible Nextflow workflow that covered QC, data transformation and analysis. LymphoSeq2, an R package for exploring AIRR-Seq data, was used to implement the custom analyses. After excluding a few samples that yielded fewer than 5000 total TRB sequences, approximately 180 HIV repertoires remained for analysis. Among the approximately 200 retained HIV repertoires, some 60 were collected before ART initiation and fewer than 150 were collected after ART initiation. Repertoires were downsampled to 5000 TRB nucleotide sequences, with summary statistics averaged over 100 downsampling iterations. TRB sequences were retained for analysis only if CDR3 regions of at least seven amino acids were present. Diversity was assessed using a clonality score derived from Shannon entropy and using the Gini coefficient. In repertoire networks, the top 5000 CDR3 amino acid sequences were linked whenever an edit distance of one separated two sequences. For TRB CDR3 amino acid sequences, antigen specificity groups and MHC restriction were predicted with GLIPH2. CDR3 amino acid sequences were matched against VDJdb and McPAS-TCR to flag known CMV, EBV, HIV or tissue antigen associations. Pre-ART, post-ART and control groups were compared with Wilcoxon signed-rank tests and Holm-Bonferroni correction. This is the immuneACCESS table as TCRdb keeps it, with only in-frame sequences that have V and J called. A part of the clones is gone; compared with another copy, unresolved V genes explain less than half, and the rest is unexplained. V and J calls and clone size are copied from that table; D and trimming were computed from the DNA. Here the sample has some 30,000 clones; 70% to 90% occur a single time. The ten largest clones represent 13% of the sample.

Comments on this clone: Which antigen it targets is not known. Nothing much larger sits one base from this clone, and base qualities are not available.

V drops 6 bases and J drops 3 bases, leaving 6 bases in between. The germline V gene yields SNHLY for CDR1 and FYNNEI for CDR2. The CDR3 measures 11 amino acids from cysteine to phenylalanine. Left in the record is the CDR3 DNA by itself, 33 bases read in frame from the first base. Participants were included only if at least one PBMC sample before ART initiation and at least two post-ART samples were available. Every participant with HIV received treatment in the United States of America. Before DNA extraction, cryopreserved samples containing about 0.9-10 million PBMC were thawed and washed. At the time of the earliest PBMC sample, participants with HIV were aged between about 20 and 60 years. PBMC samples were contributed by each participant from 1-4 timepoints before ART initiation and 2-8 timepoints after ART initiation, with a median of 7 samples. Serial HIV viral load, CD4+ T-cell count, ART history and demographic data were obtained for every participant. Using a Qiagen kit on a QIAcube, genomic DNA was extracted from unsorted PBMC, with samples processed in batches of 12.

This chain joins TRBV2 to TRBJ2-7; a confident D gene designation cannot be given. The TCR comes from a man aged 18 to 30 with HIV. The sequencing here drew on unsorted PBMCs, taken 1.1 years after starting antiretroviral therapy. The CDR3 reads as follows: CASRVVYEQYF. The DNA sequence is as follows: TGTGCCAGCAGAGTGGTCTACGAGCAGTACTTC.